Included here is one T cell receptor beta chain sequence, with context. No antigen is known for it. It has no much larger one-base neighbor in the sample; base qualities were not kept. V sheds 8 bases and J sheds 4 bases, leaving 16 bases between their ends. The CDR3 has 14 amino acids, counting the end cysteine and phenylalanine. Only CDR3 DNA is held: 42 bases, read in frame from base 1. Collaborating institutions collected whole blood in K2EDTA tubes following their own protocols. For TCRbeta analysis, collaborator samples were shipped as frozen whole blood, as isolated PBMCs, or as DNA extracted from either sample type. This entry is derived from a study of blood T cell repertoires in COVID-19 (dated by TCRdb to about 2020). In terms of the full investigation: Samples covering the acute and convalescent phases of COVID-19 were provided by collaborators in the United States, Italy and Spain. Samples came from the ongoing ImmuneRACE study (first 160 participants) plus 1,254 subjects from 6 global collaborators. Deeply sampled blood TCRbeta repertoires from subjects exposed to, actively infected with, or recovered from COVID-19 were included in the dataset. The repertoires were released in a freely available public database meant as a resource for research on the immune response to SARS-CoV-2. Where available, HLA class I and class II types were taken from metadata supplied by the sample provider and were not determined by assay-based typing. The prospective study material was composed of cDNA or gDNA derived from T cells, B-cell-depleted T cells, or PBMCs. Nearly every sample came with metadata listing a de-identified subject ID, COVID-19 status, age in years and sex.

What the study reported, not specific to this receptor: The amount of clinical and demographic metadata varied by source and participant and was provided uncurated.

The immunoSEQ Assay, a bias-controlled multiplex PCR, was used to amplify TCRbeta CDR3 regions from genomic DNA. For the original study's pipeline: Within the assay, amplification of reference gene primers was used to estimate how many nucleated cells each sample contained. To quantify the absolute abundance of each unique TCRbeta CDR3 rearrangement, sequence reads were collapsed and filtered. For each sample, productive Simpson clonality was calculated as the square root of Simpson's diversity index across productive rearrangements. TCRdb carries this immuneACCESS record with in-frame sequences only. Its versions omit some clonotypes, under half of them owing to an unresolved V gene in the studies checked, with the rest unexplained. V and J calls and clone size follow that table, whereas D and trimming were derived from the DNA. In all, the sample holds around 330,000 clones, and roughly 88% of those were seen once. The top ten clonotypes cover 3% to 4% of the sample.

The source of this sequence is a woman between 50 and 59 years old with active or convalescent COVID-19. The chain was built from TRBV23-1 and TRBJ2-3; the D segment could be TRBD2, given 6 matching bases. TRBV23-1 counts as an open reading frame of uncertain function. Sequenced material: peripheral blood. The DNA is TGCGCCAGCGGTAAATTGGGGGGACCAGATACGCAGTATTTT. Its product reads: CASGKLGGPDTQYF.